The following is a T cell receptor beta chain sequence with its context. This clonotype was detected only a few times. Its specific antigen is unknown. Nothing much larger sits one base from this clone, and base qualities are not available. The data belong to a study of breast tumors, draining lymph nodes, adjacent tissues (TCRdb year 2016). For context, the study as a whole: In breast cancer patients, the study compared the TCR beta repertoires of tumor, adjacent nontumor tissue and axillary lymph nodes. In human breast cancer, the study set out to assess how tumor, surrounding tissue and draining lymph node repertoires relate to one another and whether T cells might be exchanged between them.

The full study reports these points: Tumor and nontumor tissue repertoires were found to be significantly more similar in luminal-like than in basal-like breast cancer. Tumor T-cell repertoires showed less diversity than lymph node repertoires and more diversity than nontumor tissue repertoires, and tumor T-cell repertoires showed preferential V and J gene usage. The conclusion that tumor T cells originate in lymph nodes was presented as consistent with a hypothesis rather than as directly demonstrated. The data were considered consistent with the idea that most tumor T cells come from the lymph node and then expand in tumor tissue.

Data came from an Illumina HiSeq 2000. TCR beta chain libraries were generated through multiplex PCR amplification. The amplified TCR beta chain products were analyzed by high-throughput sequencing. TCRdb redid the processing of the public reads, applying fastp at Q25 and MiXCR, and retained in-frame beta chains. Each CDR3 protein appears once, grouped with its most common genes and DNA. This sample is represented by tens of thousands of distinct CDR3 sequences; around 23% of them were singletons. The ten largest account for about 7.8% of the sample. Based on the germline V gene, the CDR1 and CDR2 sequences are MGHRA and YSYEKL. At the junction V is shortened by 0 bases and J by 6 bases, with 21 bases in between. The CDR3 sequence holds 18 residues, the cysteine and phenylalanine included. The DNA shown is the 54-base CDR3, in frame from base 1.

Source material: breast tumor tissue. The chain employs TRBV4-1 and TRBJ2-1; no D gene is confidently identified. The clonotype was recovered from a female donor with breast cancer. Some clones in this sample may be carry-over from other donors' samples. The CDR3 is CASSQDWALNSVRNEQFF. The nucleotide sequence reads TGCGCCAGCAGCCAAGATTGGGCTTTAAATTCGGTCCGCAATGAGCAGTTCTTC.